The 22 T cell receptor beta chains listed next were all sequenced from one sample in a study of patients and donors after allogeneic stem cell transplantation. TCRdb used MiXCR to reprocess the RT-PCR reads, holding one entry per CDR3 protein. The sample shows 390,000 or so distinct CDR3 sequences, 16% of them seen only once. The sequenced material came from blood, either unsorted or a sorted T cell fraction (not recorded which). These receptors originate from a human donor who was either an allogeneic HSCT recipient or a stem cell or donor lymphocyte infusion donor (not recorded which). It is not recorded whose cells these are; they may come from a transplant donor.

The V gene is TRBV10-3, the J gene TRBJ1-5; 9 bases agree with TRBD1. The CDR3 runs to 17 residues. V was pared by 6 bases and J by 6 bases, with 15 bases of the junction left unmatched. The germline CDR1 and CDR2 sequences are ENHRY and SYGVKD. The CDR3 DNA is TGTGCCATCAGCCAAAAAGTCCCGGGACAGGGTAGTCAGCCCCAGCATTTT. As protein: CAISQKVPGQGSQPQHF.

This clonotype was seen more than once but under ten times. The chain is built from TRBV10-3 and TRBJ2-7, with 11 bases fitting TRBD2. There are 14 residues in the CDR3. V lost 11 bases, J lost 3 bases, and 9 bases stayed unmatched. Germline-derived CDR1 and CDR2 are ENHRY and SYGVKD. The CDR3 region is CAVPLAGEGYEQYF. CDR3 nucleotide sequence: TGTGCCGTCCCACTAGCGGGAGAAGGCTACGAGCAGTACTTC.

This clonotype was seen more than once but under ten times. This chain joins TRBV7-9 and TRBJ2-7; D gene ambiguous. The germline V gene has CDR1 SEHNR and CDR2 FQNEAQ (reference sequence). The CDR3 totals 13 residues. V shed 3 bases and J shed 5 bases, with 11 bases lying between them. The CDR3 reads CASSLGEYNEQYF. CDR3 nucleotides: TGTGCCAGCAGCTTGGGTGAATACAACGAGCAGTACTTC.

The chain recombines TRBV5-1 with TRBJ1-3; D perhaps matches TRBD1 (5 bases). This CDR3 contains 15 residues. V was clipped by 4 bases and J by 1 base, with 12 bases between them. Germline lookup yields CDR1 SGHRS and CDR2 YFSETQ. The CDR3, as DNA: TGCGCCAGCAGCATCGCGGGGGGGTCTGGAAACACCATATATTTT. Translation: CASSIAGGSGNTIYF.

The CDR3 loop is CASSFRGRTGELFF. Written as DNA, the CDR3 is TGTGCCAGCAGCTTCAGGGGGCGCACCGGGGAGCTGTTTTTT. This chain connects TRBV11-3 to TRBJ2-2; 8 nucleotides line up with TRBD1. From germline, CDR1 is SGHNT and CDR2 YENEEA. There are 14 residues in the CDR3. Trimming removed 3 bases from V and 4 bases from J; junction bases left unmatched: 1.

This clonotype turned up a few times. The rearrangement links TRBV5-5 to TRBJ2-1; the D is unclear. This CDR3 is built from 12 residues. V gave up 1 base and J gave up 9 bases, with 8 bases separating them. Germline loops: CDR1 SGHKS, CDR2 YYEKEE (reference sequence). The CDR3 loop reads CASSLRAREQFF. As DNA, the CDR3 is TGTGCCAGCAGCTTGAGAGCGCGTGAGCAGTTCTTC.

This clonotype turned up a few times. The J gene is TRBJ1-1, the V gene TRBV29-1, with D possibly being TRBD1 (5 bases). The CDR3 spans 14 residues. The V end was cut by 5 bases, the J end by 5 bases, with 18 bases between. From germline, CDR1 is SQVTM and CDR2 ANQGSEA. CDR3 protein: CSVIYGGVGTEAFF. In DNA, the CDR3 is TGCAGCGTTATTTACGGGGGAGTCGGAACTGAAGCTTTCTTT. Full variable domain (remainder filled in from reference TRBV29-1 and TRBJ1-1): SAVISQKPSRDICQRGTSLTIQCQVDSQVTMMFWYRQQPGQSLTLIATANQGSEATYESGFVIDKFPISRPNLTFSTLTVSNMSPEDSSIYLCSVIYGGVGTEAFFGQGTRLTVV.

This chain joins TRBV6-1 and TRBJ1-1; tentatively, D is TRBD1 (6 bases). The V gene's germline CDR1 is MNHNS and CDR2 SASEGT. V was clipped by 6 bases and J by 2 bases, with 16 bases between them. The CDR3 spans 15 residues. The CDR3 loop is CASRIQGLFNTEAFF. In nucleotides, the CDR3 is TGTGCCAGCAGAATACAGGGTTTGTTTAACACTGAAGCTTTCTTT.

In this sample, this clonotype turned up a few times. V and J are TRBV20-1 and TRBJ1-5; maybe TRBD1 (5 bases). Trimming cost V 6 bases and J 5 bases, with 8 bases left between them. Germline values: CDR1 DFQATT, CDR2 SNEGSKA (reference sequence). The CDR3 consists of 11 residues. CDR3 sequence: CSAVRDQPQHF. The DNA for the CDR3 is TGCAGTGCCGTCAGGGATCAGCCCCAGCATTTT.

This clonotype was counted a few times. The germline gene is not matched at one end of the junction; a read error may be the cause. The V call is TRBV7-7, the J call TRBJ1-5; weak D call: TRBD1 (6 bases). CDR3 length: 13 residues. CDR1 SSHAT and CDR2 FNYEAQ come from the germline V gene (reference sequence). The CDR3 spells CASSLGQFQPQHF. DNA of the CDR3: TGTGCTAGCAGCTTAGGACAGTTTCAGCCCCAGCATTTT.

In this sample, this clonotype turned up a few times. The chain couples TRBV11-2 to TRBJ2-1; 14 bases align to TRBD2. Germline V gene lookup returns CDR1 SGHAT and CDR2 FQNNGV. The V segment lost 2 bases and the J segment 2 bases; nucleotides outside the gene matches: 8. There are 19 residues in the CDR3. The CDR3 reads CASSLPSGLAGEAYNEQFF. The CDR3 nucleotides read TGTGCCAGCAGCTTACCCTCGGGACTAGCGGGAGAGGCCTACAATGAGCAGTTCTTC. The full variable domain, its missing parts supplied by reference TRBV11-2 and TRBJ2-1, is EAGVAQSPRYKIIEKRQSVAFWCNPISGHATLYWYQQILGQGPKLLIQFQNNGVVDDSQLPKDRFSAERLKGVDSTLKIQPAKLEDSAVYLCASSLPSGLAGEAYNEQFFGPGTRLTVL.

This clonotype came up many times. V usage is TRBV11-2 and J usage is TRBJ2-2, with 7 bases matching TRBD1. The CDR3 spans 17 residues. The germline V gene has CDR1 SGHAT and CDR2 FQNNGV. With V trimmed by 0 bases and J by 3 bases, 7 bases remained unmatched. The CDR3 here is CASSLDQGQIYTGELFF. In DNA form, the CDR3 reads TGTGCCAGCAGCTTAGATCAGGGACAGATATACACCGGGGAGCTGTTTTTT.

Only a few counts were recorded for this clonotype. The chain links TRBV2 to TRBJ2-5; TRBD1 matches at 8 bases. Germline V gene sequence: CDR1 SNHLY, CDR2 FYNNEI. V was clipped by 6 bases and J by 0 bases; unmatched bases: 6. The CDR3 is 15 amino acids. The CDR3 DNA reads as TGTGCCAGCAGCGCGGACAGGGAAGACCAAGAGACCCAGTACTTC. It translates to CASSADREDQETQYF.

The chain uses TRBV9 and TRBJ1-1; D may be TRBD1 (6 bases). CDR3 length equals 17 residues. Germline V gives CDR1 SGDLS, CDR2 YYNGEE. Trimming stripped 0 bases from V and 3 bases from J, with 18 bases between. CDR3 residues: CASSVGGAGRYDTEAFF. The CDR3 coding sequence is TGTGCCAGCAGCGTAGGGGGGGCAGGCCGCTATGACACTGAAGCTTTCTTT.

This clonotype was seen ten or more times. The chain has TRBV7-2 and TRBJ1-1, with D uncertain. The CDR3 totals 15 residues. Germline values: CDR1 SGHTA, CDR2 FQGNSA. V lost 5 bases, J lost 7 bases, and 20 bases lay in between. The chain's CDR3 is CASSAPWERGNEAFF. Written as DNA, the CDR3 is TGTGCCAGCAGCGCCCCTTGGGAGCGTGGGAATGAAGCTTTCTTT.

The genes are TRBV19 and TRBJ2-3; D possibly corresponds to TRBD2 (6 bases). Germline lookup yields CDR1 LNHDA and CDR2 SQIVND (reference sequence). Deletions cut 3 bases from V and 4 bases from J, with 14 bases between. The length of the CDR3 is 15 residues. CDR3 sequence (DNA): TGTGCCAGTAGTATCGGTGGCGGGGCACCAGATACGCAGTATTTT. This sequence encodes CASSIGGGAPDTQYF.

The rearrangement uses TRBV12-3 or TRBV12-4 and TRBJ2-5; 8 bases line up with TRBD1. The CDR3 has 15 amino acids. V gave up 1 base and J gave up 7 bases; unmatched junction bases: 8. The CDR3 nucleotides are TGTGCCAGCAGTTTAGGGGGACAGGTTAAAGGGACCCAGTACTTC. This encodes CASSLGGQVKGTQYF.

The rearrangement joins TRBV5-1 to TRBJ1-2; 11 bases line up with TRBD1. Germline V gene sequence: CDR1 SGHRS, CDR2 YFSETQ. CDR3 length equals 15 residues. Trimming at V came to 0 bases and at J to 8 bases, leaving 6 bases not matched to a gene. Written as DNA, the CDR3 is TGCGCCAGCAGCTTGGATGGGACAGGGGGGCTAGGCTACACCTTC. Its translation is CASSLDGTGGLGYTF. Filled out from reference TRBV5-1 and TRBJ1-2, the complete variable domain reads KAGVTQTPRYLIKTRGQQVTLSCSPISGHRSVSWYQQTPGQGLQFLFEYFSETQRNKGNFPGRFSGRQFSNSRSEMNVSTLELGDSALYLCASSLDGTGGLGYTFGSGTRLTVV.

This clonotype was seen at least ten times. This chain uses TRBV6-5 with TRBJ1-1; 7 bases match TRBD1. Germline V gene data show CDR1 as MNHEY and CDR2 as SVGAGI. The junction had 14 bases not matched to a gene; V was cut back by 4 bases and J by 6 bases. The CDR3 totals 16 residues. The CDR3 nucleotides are TGTGCCAGCAGTTTCGACAGGGTCGCGCTCGGCCCTGAAGCTTTCTTT. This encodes CASSFDRVALGPEAFF.

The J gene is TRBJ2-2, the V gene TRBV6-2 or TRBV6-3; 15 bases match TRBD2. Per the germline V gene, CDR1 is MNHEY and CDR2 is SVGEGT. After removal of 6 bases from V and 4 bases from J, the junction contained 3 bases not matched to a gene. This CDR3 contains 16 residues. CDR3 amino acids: CASRGTSGGITGELFF. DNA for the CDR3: TGTGCCAGCAGAGGGACTAGCGGGGGGATCACCGGGGAGCTGTTTTTT.

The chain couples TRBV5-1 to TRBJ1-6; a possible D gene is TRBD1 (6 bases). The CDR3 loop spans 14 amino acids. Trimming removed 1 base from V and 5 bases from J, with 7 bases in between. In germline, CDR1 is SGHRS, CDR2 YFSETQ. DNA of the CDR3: TGCGCCAGCAGCTTGAAGGGGGATAATTCACCCCTCCACTTT. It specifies CASSLKGDNSPLHF.

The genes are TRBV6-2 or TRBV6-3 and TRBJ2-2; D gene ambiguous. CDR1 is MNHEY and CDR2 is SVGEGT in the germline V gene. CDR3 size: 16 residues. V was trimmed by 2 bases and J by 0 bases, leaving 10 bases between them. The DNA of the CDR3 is TGTGCCAGCAGTTACCTACTGCCCGCGAACACCGGGGAGCTGTTTTTT. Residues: CASSYLLPANTGELFF.